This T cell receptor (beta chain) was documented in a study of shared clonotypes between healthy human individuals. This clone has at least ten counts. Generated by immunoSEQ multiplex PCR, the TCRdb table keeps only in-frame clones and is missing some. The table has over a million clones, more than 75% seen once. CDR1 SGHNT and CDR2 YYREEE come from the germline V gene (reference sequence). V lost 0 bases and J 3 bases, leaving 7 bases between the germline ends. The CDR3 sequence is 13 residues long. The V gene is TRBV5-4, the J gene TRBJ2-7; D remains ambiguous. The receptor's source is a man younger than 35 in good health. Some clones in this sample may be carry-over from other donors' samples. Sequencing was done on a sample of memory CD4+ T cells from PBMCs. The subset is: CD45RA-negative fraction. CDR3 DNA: TGTGCCAGCAGCTTGGGGAGTCGCTACGAGCAGTACTTC. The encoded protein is CASSLGSRYEQYF.